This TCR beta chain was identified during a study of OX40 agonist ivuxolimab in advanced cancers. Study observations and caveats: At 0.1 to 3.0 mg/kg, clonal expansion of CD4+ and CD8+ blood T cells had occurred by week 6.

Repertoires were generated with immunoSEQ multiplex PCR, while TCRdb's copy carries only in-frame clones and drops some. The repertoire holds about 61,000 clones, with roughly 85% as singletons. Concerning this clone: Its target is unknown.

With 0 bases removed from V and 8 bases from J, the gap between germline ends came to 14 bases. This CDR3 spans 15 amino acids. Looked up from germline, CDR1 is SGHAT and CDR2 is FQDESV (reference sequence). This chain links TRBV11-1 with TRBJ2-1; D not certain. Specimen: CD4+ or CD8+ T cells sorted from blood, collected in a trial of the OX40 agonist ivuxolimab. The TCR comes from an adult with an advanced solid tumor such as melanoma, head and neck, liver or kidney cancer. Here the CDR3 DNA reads TGTGCCAGCAGCTTAGCTTCCGGAGAGTCCGATGAGCAGTTCTTC. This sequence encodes CASSLASGESDEQFF. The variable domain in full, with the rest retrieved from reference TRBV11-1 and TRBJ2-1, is EAEVAQSPRYKITEKSQAVAFWCDPISGHATLYWYRQILGQGPELLVQFQDESVVDDSQLPKDRFSAERLKGVDSTLKIQPAELGDSAMYLCASSLASGESDEQFFGPGTRLTVL.